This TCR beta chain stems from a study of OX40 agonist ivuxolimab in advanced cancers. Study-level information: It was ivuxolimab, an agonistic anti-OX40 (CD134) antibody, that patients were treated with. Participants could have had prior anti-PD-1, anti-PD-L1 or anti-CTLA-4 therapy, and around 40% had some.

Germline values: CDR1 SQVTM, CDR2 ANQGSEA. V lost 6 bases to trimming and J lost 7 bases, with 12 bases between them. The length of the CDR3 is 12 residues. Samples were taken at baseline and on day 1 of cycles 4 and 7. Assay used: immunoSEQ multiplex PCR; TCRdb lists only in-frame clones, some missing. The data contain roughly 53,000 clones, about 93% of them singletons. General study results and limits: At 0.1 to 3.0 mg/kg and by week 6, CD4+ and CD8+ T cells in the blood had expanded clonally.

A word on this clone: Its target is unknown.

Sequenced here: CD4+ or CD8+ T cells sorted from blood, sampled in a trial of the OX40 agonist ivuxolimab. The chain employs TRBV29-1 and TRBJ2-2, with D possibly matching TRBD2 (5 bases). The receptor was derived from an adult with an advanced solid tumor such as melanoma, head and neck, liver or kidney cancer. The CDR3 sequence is CSVIGENGELFF. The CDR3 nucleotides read TGCAGCGTGATTGGGGAGAACGGGGAGCTGTTTTTT.